This TCR beta chain was recovered during a study of cytomegalovirus exposure and HLA in healthy donors. As for this clone: Its cognate antigen is unknown.

Study results and caveats: The investigators catalogued 150 to 200 TCR beta chains as cytomegalovirus-associated. Presence/absence analyses took donor sequencing depth as roughly uniform.

In the PCR, 60 Vbeta and 13 Jbeta primers were used. Original processing methods: Among the unique TCR beta chains that a later analysis counted, about 85 million in all, roughly 11 million were shared. Assay used: immunoSEQ multiplex PCR; TCRdb lists only in-frame clones, some missing. V, J and clone size derive from that table, while D and trimming were established from the DNA sequence. The table has over 150,000 clones, 80% seen once. The CDR3 has 15 residues. J lost 3 bases, V lost 2 bases, and 2 bases had no gene match. Germline CDR1 is MNHEY and CDR2 is SVGAGI. Sequencing was done on a sample of PBMCs. The chain is built from TRBV6-5 and TRBJ1-2; 11 bases agree with TRBD1. The origin of this receptor is a woman aged 35 to 49 in good health and CMV-seropositive. This chain's CDR3 is CASSYEGQGDYGYTF. In nucleotides, the CDR3 is TGTGCCAGCAGTTACGAGGGACAGGGGGACTATGGCTACACCTTC.